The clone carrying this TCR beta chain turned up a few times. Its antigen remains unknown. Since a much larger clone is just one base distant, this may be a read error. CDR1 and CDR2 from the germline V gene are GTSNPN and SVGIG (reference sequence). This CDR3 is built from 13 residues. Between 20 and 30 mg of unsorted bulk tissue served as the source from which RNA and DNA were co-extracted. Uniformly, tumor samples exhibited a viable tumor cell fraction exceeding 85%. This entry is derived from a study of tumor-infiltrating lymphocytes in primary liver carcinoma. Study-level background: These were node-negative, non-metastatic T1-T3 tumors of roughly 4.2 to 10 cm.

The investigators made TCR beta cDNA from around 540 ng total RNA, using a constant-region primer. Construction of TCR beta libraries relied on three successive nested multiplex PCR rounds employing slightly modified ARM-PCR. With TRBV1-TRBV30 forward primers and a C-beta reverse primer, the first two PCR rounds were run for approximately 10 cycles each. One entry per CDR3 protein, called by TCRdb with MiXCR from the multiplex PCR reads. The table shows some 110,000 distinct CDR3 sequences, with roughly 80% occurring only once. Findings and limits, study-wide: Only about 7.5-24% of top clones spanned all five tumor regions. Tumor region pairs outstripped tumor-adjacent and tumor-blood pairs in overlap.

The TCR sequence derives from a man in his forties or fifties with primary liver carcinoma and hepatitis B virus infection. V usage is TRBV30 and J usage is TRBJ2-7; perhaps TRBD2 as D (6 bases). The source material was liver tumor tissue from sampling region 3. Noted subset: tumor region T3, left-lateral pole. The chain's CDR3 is CAGGRSAPYEQYF. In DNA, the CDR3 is TGTGCTGGAGGGAGGAGTGCCCCCTACGAGCAGTACTTC.